What follows are 20 T cell receptor beta chains derived from one specimen sequenced in a study of blood T cell repertoires in COVID-19. The data were produced by immunoSEQ multiplex PCR, yet TCRdb's version contains in-frame clones alone and is incomplete. The profile covers some 250,000 clones, with nearly 90% appearing a single time and approximately 4.3% taken by the ten largest. Sequenced: PBMCs or T cells enriched from blood (not recorded which). All receptors derive from a woman in her thirties with acute COVID-19.

CDR3 bases: TGTGCCACCAGCAGAGATGCAGAACGCGGGGAGCTGTTTTTT. Its translation is CATSRDAERGELFF. The chain joins TRBV15 to TRBJ2-2; the D is unclear. The germline gives CDR1 LNHNV, CDR2 YYDKDF (reference sequence). The CDR3 spans 14 residues. Trimming cost V 0 bases and J 7 bases, with 9 bases left between them.

The chain recombines TRBV30 with TRBJ2-1; 8 bases map to TRBD2. This CDR3 is 15 amino acids long. CDR1 is GTSNPN and CDR2 is SVGIG in the germline V gene (reference sequence). The V segment lost 3 bases and the J segment 0 bases; nucleotides outside the gene matches: 4. The CDR3 protein is CAWSTGTSSYNEQFF. Written as DNA, the CDR3 is TGTGCCTGGAGCACCGGGACTAGCTCCTACAATGAGCAGTTCTTC.

The rearrangement joins TRBV10-3 to TRBJ1-6; no firm D call. Germline V gene lookup returns CDR1 ENHRY and CDR2 SYGVKD. The V gene lost 3 bases and the J gene lost 7 bases, with 10 bases spanning the gap. This CDR3 is built from 14 residues. This CDR3 is CAISDGRLNSPLHF. CDR3 coding DNA: TGTGCCATCAGTGACGGCAGGCTCAATTCACCCCTCCACTTT.

This clone was observed a few times. The chain has TRBV9 and TRBJ2-3; D remains unclear. The CDR3 length is 13 residues. V shed 0 bases and J shed 6 bases, with 8 bases lying between them. Per the germline V gene, CDR1 is SGDLS and CDR2 is YYNGEE. This chain's CDR3 is CASSVVSPDTQYF. The CDR3 DNA sequence: TGTGCCAGCAGCGTAGTATCCCCGGATACGCAGTATTTT.

The chain has TRBV4-1 and TRBJ1-6; no clear D gene. This CDR3 contains 17 residues. Germline loops: CDR1 MGHRA, CDR2 YSYEKL. The V end lost 0 bases, the J end lost 0 bases, and 9 bases lay between the germline ends. The CDR3 DNA is TGCGCCAGCAGCCAAGATCTAGGGAGCTCCTATAATTCACCCCTCCACTTT. Amino acid sequence: CASSQDLGSSYNSPLHF.

Only one count was recorded for this clone. V is TRBV9 and J is TRBJ2-1; possibly TRBD1 for D (6 bases). The CDR3 covers 11 residues. Germline V lookup: CDR1 SGDLS, CDR2 YYNGEE. The V gene lost 3 bases and the J gene lost 8 bases, with 6 bases spanning the gap. The CDR3 nucleotides read TGTGCCAGCAGCGAGGGGGATGAGCAGTTCTTC. It encodes CASSEGDEQFF.

The J gene is TRBJ1-4, the V gene TRBV6-5; D unclear. The CDR3 extends over 13 amino acids. From germline, CDR1 is MNHEY and CDR2 SVGAGI. Trimming took off 7 bases at V and 0 bases at J, with 6 bases between the two ends. Written as DNA, the CDR3 is TGTGCCAGCAACTTCGCAACTAATGAAAAACTGTTTTTT. Protein: CASNFATNEKLFF.

The rearrangement links TRBV5-1 to TRBJ2-1; 10 bases map to TRBD2. The CDR3 sequence is 16 residues long. Germline V gene data show CDR1 as SGHRS and CDR2 as YFSETQ. The V segment lost 4 bases and the J segment 4 bases; nucleotides outside the gene matches: 8. This chain's CDR3 is CASSIRTSGQYNEQFF. DNA of the CDR3: TGCGCCAGCAGCATTAGGACTAGCGGACAATACAATGAGCAGTTCTTC.

The J gene is TRBJ2-2, the V gene TRBV10-1; D is perhaps TRBD1 (6 bases). The CDR3 contains 14 residues. V lost 0 bases to trimming and J lost 9 bases, with 11 bases between them. The germline V gene has CDR1 WNHNN and CDR2 SYGVQD (reference sequence). In DNA form, the CDR3 reads TGCGCCAGCAGTGAGTCATCAGGGGCCAGGGAGCTGTTTTTT. This codes for CASSESSGARELFF.

The J gene is TRBJ2-2, the V gene TRBV25-1; 9 nucleotides line up with TRBD1. J gave up 1 base and V 4 bases, and 4 bases lay outside the gene matches. Germline-derived CDR1 and CDR2 are MGHDK and SYGVNS. This CDR3 comprises 16 residues. CDR3 DNA sequence: TGTGCCAGCAGTGTACCGGGACAGGGGAACACCGGGGAGCTGTTTTTT. Translation: CASSVPGQGNTGELFF. The full variable domain, its missing parts supplied by reference TRBV25-1 and TRBJ2-2, is EADIYQTPRYLVIGTGKKITLECSQTMGHDKMYWYQQDPGMELHLIHYSYGVNSTEKGDLSSESTVSRIRTEHFPLTLESARPSHTSQYLCASSVPGQGNTGELFFGEGSRLTVL.

This chain uses TRBV5-1 with TRBJ2-2; maybe TRBD1 (6 bases). CDR1 is SGHRS and CDR2 is YFSETQ in the germline V gene. Trimming pared 4 bases from V and 5 bases from J, leaving 21 bases between. The CDR3 runs 17 residues. The CDR3 region is CASSRRTEAQGTGELFF. The CDR3 coding sequence is TGCGCCAGCAGCCGCCGGACGGAGGCCCAGGGGACCGGGGAGCTGTTTTTT.

The genes are TRBV18 and TRBJ1-1; TRBD1 matches 7 bases. The CDR3 consists of 15 residues. CDR1 is KGHSH, CDR2 LQKENI, per germline. V was pared by 5 bases and J by 1 base, with 7 bases of the junction left unmatched. The CDR3 reads CASSSKRQGNTEAFF. CDR3 coding DNA: TGTGCCAGCTCAAGTAAGAGACAGGGGAACACTGAAGCTTTCTTT.

V and J are TRBV7-8 and TRBJ2-3; D possibly corresponds to TRBD2 (5 bases). The CDR3 is 16 amino acids. The V end lost 3 bases, the J end lost 3 bases, and 16 bases lay between the germline ends. Germline loops: CDR1 SGHVS, CDR2 FQNEAQ. CDR3 in DNA: TGTGCCAGCAGCTTGACACTAGACTGGGAGACAGATACGCAGTATTTT. Translating gives CASSLTLDWETDTQYF.

This sequence joins TRBV7-3 and TRBJ2-3, with 14 nucleotides matching TRBD2. Germline assignment: CDR1 SGHTA and CDR2 FQGTGA. This CDR3 has 20 residues. The ends lost 0 bases at V and 1 base at J; junction bases unmatched: 9. CDR3 sequence: CASSLTGTSGGPSGTDTQYF. CDR3 coding DNA: TGTGCCAGCAGCTTAACGGGGACTAGCGGGGGCCCTTCTGGCACAGATACGCAGTATTTT.

A few counts support this clone. J is TRBJ2-4 and V is TRBV11-2; 8 bases match TRBD1. The length of the CDR3 is 15 residues. Germline CDR1 reads SGHAT; CDR2 reads FQNNGV. Trimming removed 4 bases from V and 3 bases from J; junction bases left unmatched: 5. In DNA, the CDR3 is TGTGCCAGCAGCTACCCGGACAGGGACAAAAACATTCAGTACTTC. Amino acids: CASSYPDRDKNIQYF. Using reference TRBV11-2 and TRBJ2-4 for the parts outside the CDR3, the full variable domain is EAGVAQSPRYKIIEKRQSVAFWCNPISGHATLYWYQQILGQGPKLLIQFQNNGVVDDSQLPKDRFSAERLKGVDSTLKIQPAKLEDSAVYLCASSYPDRDKNIQYFGAGTRLSVL.

This sequence joins TRBV19 and TRBJ1-5; 8 bases line up with TRBD1. CDR3 length equals 14 residues. V was clipped by 9 bases and J by 3 bases; unmatched bases: 7. Germline loops: CDR1 LNHDA, CDR2 SQIVND (reference sequence). CDR3 nucleotides: TGTGCCAGCCAAAAACAGGGGGTCAATCAGCCCCAGCATTTT. Encoded protein: CASQKQGVNQPQHF.

The CDR3 region is CASSPGDRAYDEKLFF. DNA for the CDR3: TGTGCCAGCTCACCAGGCGACAGGGCATATGACGAAAAACTGTTTTTT. This chain joins TRBV18 and TRBJ1-4; 7 nucleotides line up with TRBD1. V lost 2 bases, J lost 8 bases, and 11 bases stayed unmatched. This CDR3 is 16 amino acids long. The germline gives CDR1 KGHSH, CDR2 LQKENI.

The chain couples TRBV4-3 to TRBJ2-1; TRBD2 might be the D (5 bases). The CDR3 sequence is 12 residues long. CDR1 LGHNA and CDR2 YSLEER come from the germline V gene. V was cut by 8 bases and J by 3 bases, with 8 bases left in between. The CDR3 coding sequence is TGCGCCAGCGGACTGGACTACAATGAGCAGTTCTTC. Its translation: CASGLDYNEQFF.

The chain joins TRBV20-1 to TRBJ1-1; 7 bases align to TRBD1. Germline values: CDR1 DFQATT, CDR2 SNEGSKA (reference sequence). There are 11 residues in the CDR3. V lost 6 bases to trimming and J lost 11 bases; unmatched junction nucleotides: 9. The CDR3 reads CSATDRVEAFF. CDR3 nucleotides: TGCAGTGCGACCGACAGGGTTGAGGCTTTCTTT.

The CDR3 bases are TGTGCCAGCAGCTTAAACAGGGCGACCTACGAGCAGTACTTC. Translated, it gives CASSLNRATYEQYF. The chain carries TRBV11-3 and TRBJ2-7, with D possibly TRBD1 on 6 matching bases. CDR3 length: 14 amino acids. The ends were cut back, 2 bases at V and 2 bases at J, with 10 bases in the middle. CDR1 is SGHNT and CDR2 is YENEEA in the germline V gene.